This T cell receptor beta chain appears in the sequencing data of a study of shared clonotypes between healthy human individuals. Broader study findings: All-four-donor shared clonotypes had higher generation probabilities than non-shared clonotypes did.

Sorted-subset replicate PCRs used about 0.2 ug of genomic DNA. This amount corresponded to about 29,000 T cell genomes. The repertoire was sequenced with immunoSEQ multiplex PCR; TCRdb's copy has only in-frame clones and lacks some. The profile shows roughly 520,000 clones, roughly 95% of them singletons. This CDR3 is built from 14 residues. Germline V gene sequence: CDR1 MDHEN, CDR2 SYDVKM. V lost 5 bases, J lost 4 bases, and 7 bases stayed unmatched. This clone was recorded only once. Its target is unknown. Recent vaccinations or acute infections were absent in the healthy HIV-negative adult donors. The TCR originated in a woman aged 25 to 39 in good health. The J gene is TRBJ1-1, the V gene TRBV28; the match to TRBD1 covers 7 bases. Sample: naive CD4+ T cells sorted from blood. Specified subset: CD45RA+ positively selected. The CDR3 nucleotides read TGTGCCAGCAGTCAAGGGGGCGCGAGCACTGAAGCTTTCTTT. It codes for CASSQGGASTEAFF.